A single sample gave rise to the 9 T cell receptor beta chains below, sequenced in a study of blood T cell repertoires in COVID-19. TCRdb's copy holds only in-frame clones and misses some; the assay was immunoSEQ multiplex PCR. The sample lists about 250,000 clones; roughly 80% were seen once. Source material: peripheral blood. The receptors stem from a woman aged 55-75 years with active or convalescent COVID-19.

There are a few counts of this clone. The chain combines TRBV11-2 with TRBJ1-1; 7 bases are shared with TRBD1. The CDR3 loop spans 14 amino acids. The V and J ends lost 1 base and 1 base, in that order; junction bases with no gene match: 0. Per germline, CDR1 SGHAT and CDR2 FQNNGV. The CDR3 DNA follows: TGTGCCAGCAGCTTAGGGACAGGGAACACTGAAGCTTTCTTT. As protein: CASSLGTGNTEAFF.

CDR3 DNA: TGCGCCAGCAGCACCCGCGCACTAGCGGGGGGGAACAATGAGCAGTTCTTC. Encoded protein: CASSTRALAGGNNEQFF. This chain connects TRBV5-1 to TRBJ2-1; 13 bases map to TRBD2. The V segment lost 4 bases and the J segment 5 bases; nucleotides outside the gene matches: 9. Germline CDR1 is SGHRS and CDR2 is YFSETQ. This CDR3 spans 17 amino acids.

The chain employs TRBV7-9 and TRBJ2-1; 7 nucleotides agree with TRBD1. The CDR3 covers 16 residues. From germline, CDR1 is SEHNR and CDR2 FQNEAQ (reference sequence). The V gene end was trimmed by 6 bases and the J gene end by 3 bases; junction bases not matched to a gene: 11. The CDR3 protein is CASSRNQGVNYNEQFF. CDR3 DNA sequence: TGTGCCAGCAGTCGAAACCAGGGGGTCAACTACAATGAGCAGTTCTTC.

The V and J genes are TRBV9 and TRBJ2-1; a possible D gene is TRBD2 (6 bases). Trimming took 5 bases from V and 10 from J, leaving 10 bases between them. The CDR3 spans 11 residues. CDR1 is SGDLS, CDR2 YYNGEE, per germline. Written as DNA, the CDR3 is TGTGCCAGCAGTCGAGGGAGGGAGCAGTTCTTC. Its protein is CASSRGREQFF.

This clone appeared a few times. The V gene is TRBV6-2 or TRBV6-3, the J gene TRBJ2-7; weak D call: TRBD2 (6 bases). Between the trimmed V and J ends, which lost 2 bases and 7 bases, there was a span of 12 bases. Germline CDR1 is MNHEY and CDR2 is SVGEGT. The CDR3 covers 13 residues. The CDR3 reads CASSYGGASEQYV. The CDR3 DNA reads TGTGCCAGCAGTTACGGAGGGGCTTCGGAGCAGTACGTC.

The chain uses TRBV3-1 (or the pseudogene TRBV3-2) and TRBJ1-3, with D possibly matching TRBD1 (5 bases). Trimming took off 0 bases at V and 2 bases at J, with 14 bases between the two ends. The CDR3 totals 17 residues. Germline V gives CDR1 LGHDT, CDR2 YNNKEL (reference sequence). The CDR3 sequence: CASSQDLAGLAGNTIYF. In DNA, the CDR3 is TGTGCCAGCAGCCAAGATCTCGCGGGACTGGCTGGAAACACCATATATTTT.

The chain combines TRBV5-4 with TRBJ2-7, with D possibly matching TRBD1 (6 bases). CDR3 length equals 14 residues. CDR1 is SGHNT and CDR2 is YYREEE in the germline V gene (reference sequence). The V end was cut by 1 base, the J end by 7 bases, with 15 bases between. CDR3 in amino acids: CASSLKAGVREQYF. The CDR3 DNA follows: TGTGCCAGCAGCTTGAAGGCAGGGGTGAGGGAGCAGTACTTC.

About this clone: One end of the junction does not line up with germline, which may come from a read error. The J gene is TRBJ2-7, the V gene TRBV9, with 13 bases fitting TRBD2. The CDR3 sequence is 14 residues long. Germline CDR1 is SGDLS and CDR2 is YYNGEE. The DNA for the CDR3 is TGTGCCAGCAGCGTCGATCTGGGACTAGCGGGATTGGCCTTC. It translates to CASSVDLGLAGLAF.

The rearrangement links TRBV4-1 to TRBJ1-5; 9 bases agree with TRBD1. The CDR3 totals 15 residues. CDR1 MGHRA and CDR2 YSYEKL come from the germline V gene. Trimming removed 3 bases from V and 7 bases from J; junction bases left unmatched: 7. The CDR3 loop reads CASSQETGGQQPQHF. The CDR3 DNA follows: TGCGCCAGCAGCCAGGAAACAGGGGGCCAGCAGCCCCAGCATTTT.